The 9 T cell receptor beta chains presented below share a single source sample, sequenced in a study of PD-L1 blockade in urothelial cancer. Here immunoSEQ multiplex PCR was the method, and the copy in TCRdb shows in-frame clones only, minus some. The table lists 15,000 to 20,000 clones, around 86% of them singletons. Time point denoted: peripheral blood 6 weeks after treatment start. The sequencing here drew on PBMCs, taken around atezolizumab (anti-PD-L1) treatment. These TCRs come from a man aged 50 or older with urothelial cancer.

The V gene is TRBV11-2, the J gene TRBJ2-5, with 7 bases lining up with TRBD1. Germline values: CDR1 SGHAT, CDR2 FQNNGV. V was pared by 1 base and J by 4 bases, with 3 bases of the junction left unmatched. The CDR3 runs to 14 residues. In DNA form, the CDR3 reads TGTGCCAGCAGCTTAGGGACAGGCCGAGAGACCCAGTACTTC. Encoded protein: CASSLGTGRETQYF.

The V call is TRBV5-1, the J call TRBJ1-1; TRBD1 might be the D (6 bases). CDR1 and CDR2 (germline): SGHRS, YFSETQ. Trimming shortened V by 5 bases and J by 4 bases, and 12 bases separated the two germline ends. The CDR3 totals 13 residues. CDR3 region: CASSSGVATEAFF. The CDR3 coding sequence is TGCGCCAGCAGTTCAGGGGTTGCCACTGAAGCTTTCTTT.

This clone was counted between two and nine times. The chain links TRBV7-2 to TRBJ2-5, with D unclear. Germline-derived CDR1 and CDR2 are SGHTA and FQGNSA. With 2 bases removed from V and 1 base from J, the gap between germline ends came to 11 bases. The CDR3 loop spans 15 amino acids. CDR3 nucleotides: TGTGCCAGCAGCTTATCGATCCCAGGCCAAGAGACCCAGTACTTC. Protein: CASSLSIPGQETQYF.

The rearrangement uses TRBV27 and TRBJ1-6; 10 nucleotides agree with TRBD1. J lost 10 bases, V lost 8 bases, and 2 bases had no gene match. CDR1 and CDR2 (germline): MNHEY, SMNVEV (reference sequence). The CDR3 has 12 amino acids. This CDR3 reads CASGTGVSPLHF. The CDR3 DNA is TGTGCCAGCGGGACAGGGGTATCACCCCTCCACTTT.

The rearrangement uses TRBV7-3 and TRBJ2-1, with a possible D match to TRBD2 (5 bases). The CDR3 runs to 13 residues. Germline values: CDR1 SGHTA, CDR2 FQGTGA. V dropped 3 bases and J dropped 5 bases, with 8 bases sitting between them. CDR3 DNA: TGTGCCAGCAGCTTTGCGCGGGACAATGAGCAGTTCTTC. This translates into CASSFARDNEQFF. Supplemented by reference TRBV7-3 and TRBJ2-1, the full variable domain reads GAGVSQTPSNKVTEKGKYVELRCDPISGHTALYWYRQSLGQGPEFLIYFQGTGAADDSGLPNDRFFAVRPEGSVSTLKIQRTERGDSAVYLCASSFARDNEQFFGPGTRLTVL.

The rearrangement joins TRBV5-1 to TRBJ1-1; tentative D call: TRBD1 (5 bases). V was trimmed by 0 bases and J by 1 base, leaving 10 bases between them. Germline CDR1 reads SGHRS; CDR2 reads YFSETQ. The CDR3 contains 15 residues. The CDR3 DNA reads TGCGCCAGCAGCTTGGCCCAGGGCGGGAACACTGAAGCTTTCTTT. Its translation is CASSLAQGGNTEAFF.

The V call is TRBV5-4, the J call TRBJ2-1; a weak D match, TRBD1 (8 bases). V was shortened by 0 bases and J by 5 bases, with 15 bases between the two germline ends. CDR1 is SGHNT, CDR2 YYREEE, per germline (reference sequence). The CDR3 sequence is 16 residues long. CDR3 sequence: CASSLARGRGNNEQFF. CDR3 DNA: TGTGCCAGCAGCTTGGCCAGGGGGCGGGGGAACAATGAGCAGTTCTTC. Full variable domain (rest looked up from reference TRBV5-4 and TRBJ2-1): ETGVTQSPTHLIKTRGQQVTLRCSSQSGHNTVSWYQQALGQGPQFIFQYYREEENGRGNFPPRFSGLQFPNYSSELNVNALELDDSALYLCASSLARGRGNNEQFFGPGTRLTVL.

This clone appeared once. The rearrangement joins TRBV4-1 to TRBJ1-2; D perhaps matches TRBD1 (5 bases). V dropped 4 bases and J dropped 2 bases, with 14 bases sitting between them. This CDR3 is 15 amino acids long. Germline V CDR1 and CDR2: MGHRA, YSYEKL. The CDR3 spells CASSLRAGGNYGYTF. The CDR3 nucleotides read TGCGCCAGCAGCCTCCGCGCGGGGGGGAACTATGGCTACACCTTC.

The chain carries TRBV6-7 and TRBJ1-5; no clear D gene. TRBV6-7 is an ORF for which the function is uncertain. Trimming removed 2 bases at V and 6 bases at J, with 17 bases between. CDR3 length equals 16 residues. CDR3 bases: TGTGCCAGCAGTTACAGGTCTGGACTGTCGGGTCAGCCCCAGCATTTT. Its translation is CASSYRSGLSGQPQHF.